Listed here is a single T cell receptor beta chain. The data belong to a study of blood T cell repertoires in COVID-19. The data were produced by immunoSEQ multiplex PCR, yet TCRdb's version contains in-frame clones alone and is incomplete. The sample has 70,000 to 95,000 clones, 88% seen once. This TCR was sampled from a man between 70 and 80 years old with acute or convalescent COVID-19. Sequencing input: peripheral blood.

The CDR3 coding sequence is TGTGCCAGCAGGGGGGACAGGGCTAATGAAAAACTGTTTTTT. Translating it yields CASRGDRANEKLFF. The rearrangement uses TRBV28 and TRBJ1-4, with TRBD1 identical over 9 bases. The CDR3 spans 14 residues. Trimming took 6 bases from V and 3 from J; bases not matched to a gene: 2. Germline assignment: CDR1 MDHEN and CDR2 SYDVKM.